This T cell receptor beta chain was documented in a study of T-cell memory formation after mild COVID-19. The CDR3 is 16 amino acids. The germline V and J ends were trimmed by 5 bases and 10 bases, with 24 bases remaining between them. Germline-derived CDR1 and CDR2 are SGHTA and FQGTGA. This clonotype has just a few counts. A 5'RACE reaction primed in the constant segment made cDNA libraries of TCR alpha and TCR beta, and these carried sample barcodes and UMIs. TCRdb re-derived calls from the 5' RACE reads in MiXCR, one entry per CDR3 protein. Counted here are about half a million distinct CDR3 sequences, 18% occurring once; the ten biggest clones make up 10% to 15%.

The chain recombines TRBV7-3 with TRBJ2-1; D is perhaps TRBD2 (5 bases). Sequencing input: PBMCs or a T cell subset sorted from them (not recorded which). This clonotype originated in an adult woman who had mild COVID-19 (a few samples of this study predate the infection). Cell type and time point are not known. The chain's CDR3 is CASSPRAGGMRNEQFF. The CDR3 DNA is TGTGCCAGCAGCCCCCGGGCGGGTGGGATGAGGAACGAGCAGTTCTTC.